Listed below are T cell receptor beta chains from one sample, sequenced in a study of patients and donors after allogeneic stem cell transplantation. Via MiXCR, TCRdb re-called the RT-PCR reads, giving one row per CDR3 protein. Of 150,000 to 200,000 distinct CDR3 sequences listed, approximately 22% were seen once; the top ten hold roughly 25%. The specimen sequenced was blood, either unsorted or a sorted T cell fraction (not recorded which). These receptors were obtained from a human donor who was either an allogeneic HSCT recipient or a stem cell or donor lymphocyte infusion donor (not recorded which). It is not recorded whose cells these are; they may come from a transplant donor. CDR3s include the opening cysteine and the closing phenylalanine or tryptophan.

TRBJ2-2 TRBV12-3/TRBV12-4 CASTEPPRGGELFF
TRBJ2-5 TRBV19 CASSREYQETQYF
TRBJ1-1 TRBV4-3 CASSQDSSGDTEAFF
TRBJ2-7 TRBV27 CASHRLAGGRGSYEQYF
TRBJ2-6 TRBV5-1 CASSFQTVAGANVLTF
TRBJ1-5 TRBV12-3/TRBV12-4 CASSSGTQGLYSNQPQHF
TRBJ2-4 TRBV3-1 CASSPGQGRNIQYF
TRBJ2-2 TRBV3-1 CASSQTRTGRTTGELFF
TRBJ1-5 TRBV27 CASSLFNEGYNQPQHF
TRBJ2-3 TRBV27 CASKKDRSDNTDTQYF
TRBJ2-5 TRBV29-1 CSVEFSQETQYF
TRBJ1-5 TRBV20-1 CSARKGQVGNQPQHF
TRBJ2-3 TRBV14 CASSLTGDTQYF
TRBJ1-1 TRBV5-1 CASSLAGRVAWSTEAFF
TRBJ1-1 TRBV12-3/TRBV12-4 CASSLKGTGITEAFF
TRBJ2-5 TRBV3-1 CASSQDASGQPETQYF
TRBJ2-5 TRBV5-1 CASSISTPETQYF
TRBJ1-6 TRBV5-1 CASSASDSPLHF
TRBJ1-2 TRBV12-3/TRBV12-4 CASSPSEALYGYTF
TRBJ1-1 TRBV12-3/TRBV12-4 CASTWDRGRRTEAFF
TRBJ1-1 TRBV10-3 CAISRAVGTEAFF
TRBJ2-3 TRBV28 CASSSQSGYTDTQYF
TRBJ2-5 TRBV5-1 CASSLGHETQYF
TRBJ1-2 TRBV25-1 CASSPGQQGTYGYTF
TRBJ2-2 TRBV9 CASSVESANTGELFF
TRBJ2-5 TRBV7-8 CASSQRLAGGETQYF
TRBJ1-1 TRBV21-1 CASTKKVTGQGPINTEAFF
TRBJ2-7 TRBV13 CASSFEGTPPYEQYF
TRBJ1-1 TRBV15 CATSGGPPATEAFF
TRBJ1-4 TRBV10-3 CAISESKAGDEKLFF
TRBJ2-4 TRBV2 CASSLGPNIQYF
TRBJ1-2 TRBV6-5 CASRPGGSRGYTF
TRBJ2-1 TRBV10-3 CAISATGKQFF
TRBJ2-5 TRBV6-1 CASKRQGKETQYF
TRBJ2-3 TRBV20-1 CSARDSLWQGTDTQYF
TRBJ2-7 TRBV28 CASSLTQGPYEQYF
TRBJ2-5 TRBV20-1 CSARDGGLSWETQYF
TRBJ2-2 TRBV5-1 CASSLEGGTGELFF